These T cell receptor beta chains were read from a single sample in a study of blood T cell repertoires in COVID-19. TCRdb's copy holds only in-frame clones and misses some; the assay was immunoSEQ multiplex PCR. The data hold around 60,000 clones, with just under 75% observed a single time. The sample taken for sequencing was peripheral blood. The receptor set was obtained from a woman between 65 and 79 years old with COVID-19, enrolled during active disease. CDR3s include the opening cysteine and the closing phenylalanine or tryptophan. The order of the fields is CDR3 length, V gene, D gene, J gene, clone size, CDR3 protein, CDR3 DNA. A D gene is named only where the DNA matches it firmly. Clone sizes are given selectively: once, few, many, or a class where the clone is expanded.

17	TRBV19	NA	TRBJ2-1	NA	CASSMWEIGRLYNEQFF	TGTGCCAGTAGTATGTGGGAGATTGGGAGGCTCTACAATGAGCAGTTCTTC
15	TRBV7-9	TRBD1	TRBJ2-3	NA	CASSLGDSATDTQYF	TGTGCCAGCAGCTTAGGGGACAGCGCCACAGATACGCAGTATTTT
17	TRBV6-1	NA	TRBJ1-2	NA	CASSEAPGTRTNYGYTF	TGTGCCAGCAGTGAAGCCCCGGGAACCCGAACTAACTATGGCTACACCTTC
15	TRBV5-4	TRBD1	TRBJ1-3	NA	CASSIDRGNGNTIYF	TGTGCCAGCAGCATTGACAGGGGGAACGGAAACACCATATATTTT
16	TRBV7-2	TRBD2	TRBJ2-2	few	CASSLQSGGPPGELFF	TGTGCCAGCAGCTTACAATCGGGGGGTCCCCCCGGGGAGCTGTTTTTT
15	TRBV6-1	TRBD2	TRBJ2-2	once	CASSEPGLATGELFF	TGTGCCAGCAGTGAACCGGGACTAGCGACCGGGGAGCTGTTTTTT
14	TRBV28	TRBD1	TRBJ1-2	NA	CASSLWGQGLGYTF	TGTGCCAGCAGTTTATGGGGACAGGGTCTGGGCTACACCTTC
14	TRBV9	NA	TRBJ2-1	NA	CASSELSTGNEQFF	TGTGCCAGCAGCGAGTTGTCGACTGGCAATGAGCAGTTCTTC
11	TRBV20-1	TRBD1	TRBJ2-7	NA	CSGQGAYEQYF	TGCAGTGGTCAGGGGGCCTACGAGCAGTACTTC
12	TRBV7-2	NA	TRBJ2-1	few	CASTIHDNEQFF	TGTGCCAGCACCATCCATGACAATGAGCAGTTCTTC
13	TRBV7-2	NA	TRBJ1-1	NA	CASSFGRSTEAFF	TGTGCCAGCAGCTTTGGGCGATCAACTGAAGCTTTCTTT
17	TRBV18	NA	TRBJ1-6	NA	CASSLPGHSGVGRPLHF	TGTGCCAGCTCATTGCCGGGACACTCGGGCGTCGGTCGCCCCCTCCACTTT
15	TRBV24-1	TRBD2	TRBJ2-1	once	CATSDSGSVYNEQFF	TGTGCCACCAGTGATAGCGGGAGTGTCTACAATGAGCAGTTCTTC
12	TRBV19	NA	TRBJ1-1	NA	CASSTRDREAFF	TGTGCCAGTAGTACCCGAGACAGGGAAGCTTTCTTT
19	TRBV7-6	NA	TRBJ1-1	few	CASSLARSGAFDMNTEAFF	TGTGCCAGCAGCTTAGCGCGGTCAGGGGCCTTTGATATGAACACTGAAGCTTTCTTT
14	TRBV2	NA	TRBJ2-3	NA	CASSVGRGTDTQYF	TGTGCCAGCAGTGTGGGTCGAGGAACAGATACGCAGTATTTT
14	TRBV2	TRBD1	TRBJ1-2	NA	CASSSGGSGYGYTF	TGTGCCAGCAGTTCAGGGGGGAGTGGCTATGGCTACACCTTC
15	TRBV19	TRBD1	TRBJ2-5	NA	CASSIEPRGLETQYF	TGTGCCAGTAGTATAGAGCCAAGGGGGCTAGAGACCCAGTACTTC
12	TRBV29-1	NA	TRBJ1-2	NA	CSVGSRAYGYTF	TGCAGCGTTGGATCCAGGGCCTATGGCTACACCTTC
15	TRBV5-5	NA	TRBJ1-6	few	CASSPWEGRGSPLHF	TGTGCCAGCAGCCCCTGGGAGGGGCGAGGATCACCCCTCCACTTT
11	TRBV28	TRBD1	TRBJ1-2	few	CASGTGYGYTF	TGTGCCTCCGGGACAGGATATGGCTACACCTTC
17	TRBV19	TRBD1	TRBJ1-5	NA	CASSAVGQGPKGQPQHF	TGTGCCAGTAGTGCGGTGGGACAGGGGCCTAAGGGTCAGCCCCAGCATTTT
15	TRBV2	TRBD1	TRBJ1-5	medium-sized	CASSALTGDNQPQHF	TGTGCCAGCAGTGCTCTAACAGGGGACAATCAGCCCCAGCATTTT
11	TRBV27	NA	TRBJ2-1	NA	CASTLGYNQFF	TGTGCCAGCACTCTAGGTTACAACCAGTTCTTC
11	TRBV7-6	NA	TRBJ1-1	NA	CASSLGQVAFF	TGTGCCAGCAGCCTAGGACAAGTAGCTTTCTTT
14	TRBV14	NA	TRBJ2-3	NA	CASRSGVSTDTQYF	TGTGCCAGCAGGTCGGGAGTCAGCACAGATACGCAGTATTTT
11	TRBV18	NA	TRBJ2-1	NA	CASSPPGEQFF	TGTGCCAGCTCACCCCCCGGGGAGCAGTTCTTC
15	TRBV5-4	NA	TRBJ2-1	few	CASSLTRGSYNEQFF	TGTGCCAGCAGCCTCACTAGAGGGTCCTACAATGAGCAGTTCTTC
16	TRBV7-8	NA	TRBJ1-1	NA	CASSLVGGTGDTEAFF	TGTGCCAGCAGCTTAGTGGGGGGTACAGGAGACACTGAAGCTTTCTTT
11	TRBV29-1	NA	TRBJ2-3	once	CSVGQSNTQYF	TGCAGCGTCGGACAGTCAAATACGCAGTATTTT
18	TRBV15	TRBD1	TRBJ2-7	NA	CATSRDLLDGTGNYEQYF	TGTGCCACCAGCAGAGATCTCTTGGACGGGACAGGAAACTACGAGCAGTACTTC
15	TRBV29-1	TRBD2	TRBJ2-3	NA	CSVPGTSGRADTQYF	TGCAGCGTTCCCGGGACTAGCGGTCGGGCAGATACGCAGTATTTT
16	TRBV4-2	NA	TRBJ2-1	many	CASSQERGGLDNEQFF	TGTGCCAGCAGCCAAGAGAGGGGGGGCTTGGACAATGAGCAGTTCTTC
14	TRBV19	NA	TRBJ2-3	NA	CASSPAPGGYTQYF	TGTGCCAGTAGTCCCGCCCCCGGGGGATATACGCAGTATTTT
11	TRBV20-1	NA	TRBJ2-5	NA	CSARQGETQYF	TGCAGTGCTAGACAGGGGGAGACCCAGTACTTC
15	TRBV19	NA	TRBJ1-5	NA	CASTTYGGSNQPQHF	TGTGCCAGTACCACTTACGGGGGTAGCAATCAGCCCCAGCATTTT
15	TRBV11-3	TRBD1	TRBJ2-5	NA	CASSISGQGEETQYF	TGTGCCAGCAGCATCTCGGGACAGGGTGAAGAGACCCAGTACTTC
16	TRBV27	NA	TRBJ1-5	NA	CASSLSRGAVNQPQHF	TGTGCCAGCAGTTTATCACGGGGGGCTGTCAATCAGCCCCAGCATTTT
14	TRBV3-1/TRBV3-2	TRBD1	TRBJ1-2	NA	CASSGTGGLRGYTF	TGTGCCAGCAGCGGGACAGGGGGCCTGCGTGGCTACACCTTC
15	TRBV19	NA	TRBJ1-5	NA	CASSIVAGSNQPQHF	TGTGCCAGTAGTATAGTTGCGGGTAGCAATCAGCCCCAGCATTTT
16	TRBV2	NA	TRBJ1-5	few	CASSDLGGVSNQPQHF	TGTGCCAGCAGTGACCTAGGGGGGGTGAGTAATCAGCCCCAGCATTTT
13	TRBV5-1	TRBD1	TRBJ1-2	NA	CASRPPGGNRYTF	TGCGCCAGCCGGCCCCCAGGGGGCAATCGCTACACCTTC